This TCR beta chain was found in a study of vaccination and CD4 T cells after COVID-19. Study-wide context: Samples taken post-COVID came a median around 100 days after diagnosis, ranging from 35 to 161.

A note on this clonotype: Its cognate antigen is unknown.

Regarding treatment: approximately 9-day PBMC culture with coronavirus spike peptide pools or control peptides (ViraFEST assay). Per germline, CDR1 MNHEY and CDR2 SMNVEV (reference sequence). The junction had 12 bases not matched to a gene; V was cut back by 10 bases and J by 6 bases. This CDR3 has 15 residues. CD4+ T cells that had been cultured provided DNA sequenced with the Oncomine TCR Beta short-read assay. MiXCR, applied by TCRdb to the PCR reads, yields one record per CDR3 protein. The sample contains some 20,000 distinct CDR3 sequences, roughly 44% of which appear only once. The V call is TRBV27, the J call TRBJ2-2, with 9 bases lining up with TRBD1. The receptor comes from a human donor who received a COVID-19 vaccine. The sample in question was CD4+ T cells from blood, cultured in vitro, obtained before SARS-CoV-2 vaccination. Written as DNA, the CDR3 is TGTGCCACCGGTTCTGGGGACAGGGACGCCGGGGAGCTGTTTTTT. Amino acid sequence: CATGSGDRDAGELFF.